Described below is a single T cell receptor (beta chain) sequence and its context. Its specificity is unknown. The data stem from a study of T-cell memory formation after mild COVID-19. Across the study: TCR clusters showed largely donor specificity.

Findings of the study overall: Detection of some responders pre-infection suggested pre-existing cross-reactive memory T cells participated. Shrinking CD4+ clones resided mostly in CM and EM, and CD8+ ones in EMRA.

Per the germline V gene, CDR1 is MRHNA and CDR2 is SNTAGT. The CDR3 runs 16 residues. Trimming shortened V by 1 base and J by 2 bases, and 12 bases separated the two germline ends. 5'RACE with constant-segment primers built TCRalpha and TCRbeta cDNA libraries with UMIs. TCRdb called the 5' RACE reads again in MiXCR, with one record for every CDR3 protein. This sample yields 85,000 to 120,000 distinct CDR3 sequences, of which about 15% are seen a single time; 28% belongs to the top ten. The sequence came from an adult woman who had mild COVID-19 (a few samples of this study predate the infection). Cell type and time point are not known. V gene TRBV6-4 combines with J gene TRBJ2-1; possibly TRBD1 or TRBD2 for D (5 bases each). The specimen was PBMCs or a T cell subset sorted from them (not recorded which). CDR3 DNA sequence: TGTGCCAGCAGTGACTACCCAGGGAGCGCCTACAATGAGCAGTTCTTC. Translating gives CASSDYPGSAYNEQFF.